The following is a TCR beta chain sequence with its context. This sample stems from a study of shared clonotypes between healthy human individuals. Study at large: The study drew on a couple of women and a few men aged 18 to 49 as donors.

The donor cohort consisted entirely of Caucasian adults residing in Nashville, Tennessee. Approximately 91 million PBMCs supplied genomic DNA for unsorted samples. The CDR3 contains 15 residues. V was trimmed by 6 bases and J by 6 bases, leaving 17 bases between them. Per the germline V gene, CDR1 is MNHNS and CDR2 is SASEGT. This was a deep-level run. Measured with immunoSEQ multiplex PCR; TCRdb has only the in-frame clones, and not every one. The data show about 490,000 clones, 70% to 85% seen once. This TCR derives from a woman aged 40 to 55 in good health. Some clones in this sample may be carry-over from other donors' samples. This chain connects TRBV6-1 to TRBJ2-2; D remains ambiguous. The sequenced material came from PBMCs. The CDR3 loop is CASSPGLLLAGELFF. CDR3 sequence (DNA): TGTGCCAGCAGCCCGGGCCTCCTTCTAGCCGGGGAGCTGTTTTTT.